These 31 T cell receptor beta chains originate from one sample sequenced in a study of cytomegalovirus exposure and HLA in healthy donors. Here immunoSEQ multiplex PCR was the method, and the copy in TCRdb shows in-frame clones only, minus some. Of 200,000 or so clones in the sample, 84% were seen once. The material sequenced was PBMCs. These receptors originate from a man between 18 and 35 years old in good health and CMV-seropositive.

The chain employs TRBV7-9 and TRBJ2-7; a possible D gene is TRBD2 (6 bases). V was shortened by 1 base and J by 0 bases, with 13 bases between the two germline ends. The CDR3 is 16 residues long. The V gene's germline CDR1 is SEHNR and CDR2 FQNEAQ (reference sequence). The CDR3 spells CASSLVDRGASYEQYF. The CDR3, as DNA: TGTGCCAGCAGCTTAGTAGACCGCGGGGCCTCCTACGAGCAGTACTTC.

This chain connects TRBV4-3 to TRBJ2-7; possible D gene TRBD1, 5 bases. CDR1 is LGHNA, CDR2 YSLEER, per germline. The V end lost 1 base, the J end lost 4 bases, and 14 bases lay between the germline ends. The length of the CDR3 is 15 residues. CDR3 DNA: TGCGCCAGCAGCCAAGGACAGCTCCCTTCGTACGAGCAGTACTTC. As protein: CASSQGQLPSYEQYF.

V and J are TRBV5-4 and TRBJ2-3; 7 bases fit TRBD1. CDR3 length: 14 amino acids. Germline loops: CDR1 SGHNT, CDR2 YYREEE (reference sequence). V lost 5 bases, J lost 2 bases, and 5 bases stayed unmatched. CDR3 bases: TGTGCCAGCAGGCCGGGACAGAACACAGATACGCAGTATTTT. Protein sequence: CASRPGQNTDTQYF.

The chain joins TRBV6-1 to TRBJ2-7; D is unresolved. The CDR3 totals 13 residues. The V gene lost 8 bases and the J gene lost 0 bases, with 11 bases spanning the gap. Germline CDR1 is MNHNS and CDR2 is SASEGT. The CDR3 bases are TGTGCCAGCGAGAGGCAGTCCTCCTACGAGCAGTACTTC. This codes for CASERQSSYEQYF.

The rearrangement links TRBV7-8 to TRBJ2-2, with a weak D call TRBD1 (6 bases). There are 17 residues in the CDR3. The ends were cut back, 5 bases at V and 0 bases at J, with 16 bases in the middle. The germline V gene encodes CDR1 SGHVS and CDR2 FQNEAQ. This CDR3 reads CASSDLGTFANTGELFF. CDR3 bases: TGTGCCAGCAGCGACCTCGGGACATTCGCGAACACCGGGGAGCTGTTTTTT.

J is TRBJ1-3 and V is TRBV29-1; the D is unclear. V lost 4 bases to trimming and J lost 4 bases, with 11 bases between them. Germline CDR1 and CDR2: SQVTM and ANQGSEA. The CDR3 sequence is 13 residues long. This CDR3 is CSVVAGAGNTIYF. The DNA of the CDR3 is TGCAGCGTTGTAGCGGGAGCCGGAAACACCATATATTTT.

This chain joins TRBV9 and TRBJ2-7; the D gene is possibly TRBD2 (6 bases). Deletions cut 0 bases from V and 5 bases from J, with 6 bases between. Germline assignment: CDR1 SGDLS and CDR2 YYNGEE. The length of the CDR3 is 12 residues. The CDR3 region is CASSVGGDEQYF. The CDR3 region has the DNA TGTGCCAGCAGCGTAGGGGGGGACGAGCAGTACTTC.

The chain employs TRBV30 and TRBJ2-5, with a weak D call TRBD2 (6 bases). The CDR3 runs 12 residues. Trimming removed 8 bases at V and 7 bases at J, with 17 bases between. Germline CDR1 GTSNPN, CDR2 SVGIG (reference sequence). CDR3 loop: CAVFGGLGTQYF. Here the CDR3 DNA reads TGTGCCGTTTTCGGGGGATTAGGGACCCAGTACTTC.

CDR3 amino acids: CASSPGTLAVNEQFF. CDR3 coding DNA: TGTGCCAGCTCACCGGGGACACTAGCGGTCAATGAGCAGTTCTTC. V usage is TRBV18 and J usage is TRBJ2-1; TRBD2 aligns across 8 bases. Per germline, CDR1 KGHSH and CDR2 LQKENI. The J segment lost 6 bases and the V segment lost 3 bases, leaving 7 bases of the junction unmatched. The CDR3 sequence is 15 residues long.

This chain links TRBV27 with TRBJ2-3; possibly TRBD2 for D (6 bases). Germline values: CDR1 MNHEY, CDR2 SMNVEV (reference sequence). CDR3 length: 16 residues. Trimming took off 0 bases at V and 5 bases at J, with 15 bases between the two ends. The CDR3 spells CASSLSAAGPVDTQYF. CDR3 sequence (DNA): TGTGCCAGCAGTTTATCGGCTGCGGGACCGGTAGATACGCAGTATTTT.

This clone turned up a few times. The chain couples TRBV18 to TRBJ2-1, with 13 bases matching TRBD2. Trimming removed 4 bases from V and 8 bases from J; junction bases left unmatched: 5. The CDR3 totals 15 residues. Per germline, CDR1 KGHSH and CDR2 LQKENI. CDR3 in amino acids: CASSLLLAGGDEQFF. For the CDR3, the DNA is TGTGCCAGCTCACTGTTACTAGCGGGAGGGGATGAGCAGTTCTTC.

V usage is TRBV9 and J usage is TRBJ2-7; 8 positions agree with TRBD2. The ends lost 0 bases at V and 4 bases at J; junction bases unmatched: 6. This CDR3 region has 15 residues. Germline V gives CDR1 SGDLS, CDR2 YYNGEE. The CDR3 DNA is TGTGCCAGCAGCGTAGCGGTTAGCGGGGCATACGAGCAGTACTTC. It codes for CASSVAVSGAYEQYF.

The chain links TRBV6-1 to TRBJ2-3; 8 nucleotides align to TRBD2. V gave up 3 bases and J gave up 5 bases; unmatched junction bases: 7. There are 15 residues in the CDR3. CDR1 and CDR2 (germline): MNHNS, SASEGT. CDR3 residues: CASSDRGLVLDTQYF. The CDR3 DNA sequence: TGTGCCAGCAGTGATCGGGGACTAGTTCTAGATACGCAGTATTTT.

This clone was observed once. The genes are TRBV29-1 and TRBJ2-2; 9 nucleotides line up with TRBD1. The CDR3 loop spans 12 amino acids. Trimming cost V 7 bases and J 5 bases; bases outside gene matches: 2. CDR1 and CDR2 (germline): SQVTM, ANQGSEA. CDR3 DNA: TGCAGCGCTGGACAGGGGACCGGGGAGCTGTTTTTT. Translated: CSAGQGTGELFF.

There are a few counts of this clone. V usage is TRBV29-1 and J usage is TRBJ1-5; 10 bases map to TRBD1. CDR1 and CDR2 (germline): SQVTM, ANQGSEA. After removal of 3 bases from V and 4 bases from J, the junction contained 0 bases not matched to a gene. CDR3 length: 13 residues. CDR3 coding DNA: TGCAGCGTTGAGGGACAGGGGAATCAGCCCCAGCATTTT. Translating it yields CSVEGQGNQPQHF.

V gene TRBV19 combines with J gene TRBJ2-7; TRBD1 is a possible D gene (6 bases). Germline values: CDR1 LNHDA, CDR2 SQIVND (reference sequence). The CDR3 is 14 residues long. Trimming removed 4 bases at V and 5 bases at J, with 15 bases between. In DNA, the CDR3 is TGTGCCAGTAGTAGACGACAGGTTCTGGACGAGCAGTACTTC. It specifies CASSRRQVLDEQYF. The full variable domain, completed using reference TRBV19 and TRBJ2-7, is DGGITQSPKYLFRKEGQNVTLSCEQNLNHDAMYWYRQDPGQGLRLIYYSQIVNDFQKGDIAEGYSVSREKKESFPLTVTSAQKNPTAFYLCASSRRQVLDEQYFGPGTRLTVT.

This clone was seen once. V usage is TRBV4-3 and J usage is TRBJ2-5; D remains ambiguous. The germline V gene has CDR1 LGHNA and CDR2 YSLEER. The ends were cut back, 4 bases at V and 7 bases at J, with 10 bases in the middle. This CDR3 contains 12 residues. CDR3 protein: CASSRPPGTQYF. CDR3 sequence (DNA): TGCGCCAGCAGCCGCCCGCCCGGGACCCAGTACTTC.

This chain joins TRBV25-1 and TRBJ2-5; the match to TRBD2 covers 11 bases. Trimming took 8 bases from V and 4 from J; bases not matched to a gene: 9. CDR1 and CDR2 from the germline V gene are MGHDK and SYGVNS. The CDR3 has 15 amino acids. As DNA, the CDR3 is TGTGCCAGCTCACAACTAGCGGGAGAGTCAGAGACCCAGTACTTC. Translating it yields CASSQLAGESETQYF.

This clone was observed once. The J gene is TRBJ2-7, the V gene TRBV4-1; the D gene is possibly TRBD1 (5 bases). The CDR3 has 20 amino acids. Germline CDR1 reads MGHRA; CDR2 reads YSYEKL. Deletions cut 0 bases from V and 0 bases from J, with 24 bases between. CDR3 sequence: CASSQDPGREPFISSYEQYF. The CDR3 DNA sequence: TGCGCCAGCAGCCAAGATCCTGGCAGGGAACCATTTATCAGCTCCTACGAGCAGTACTTC.

This chain connects TRBV19 to TRBJ1-5, with unresolved D. The CDR3 has 13 residues. Germline lookup yields CDR1 LNHDA and CDR2 SQIVND (reference sequence). V lost 1 base, J lost 2 bases, and 3 bases lay in between. The CDR3 loop reads CASSIAGNQPQHF. In DNA form, the CDR3 reads TGTGCCAGTAGTATAGCAGGCAATCAGCCCCAGCATTTT.

The chain recombines TRBV28 with TRBJ2-5; D may be TRBD2 (6 bases). The V gene lost 2 bases and the J gene lost 1 base, with 8 bases spanning the gap. This CDR3 has 14 residues. Germline loops: CDR1 MDHEN, CDR2 SYDVKM. CDR3 nucleotides: TGTGCCAGCAGTTTACGGGGGAGCCAAGAGACCCAGTACTTC. Its protein is CASSLRGSQETQYF.

The chain joins TRBV19 to TRBJ2-4, with TRBD1 as a possible D gene (5 bases). This CDR3 has 18 residues. From germline, CDR1 is LNHDA and CDR2 SQIVND (reference sequence). Trimming stripped 3 bases from V and 5 bases from J, with 23 bases between. DNA for the CDR3: TGTGCCAGTAGTATCACCGGGCAGGGATTAGGTCCCCAAAACATTCAGTACTTC. Protein product: CASSITGQGLGPQNIQYF.

The gene calls are TRBV5-1 and TRBJ2-7; 9 bases fit TRBD1. J lost 0 bases, V lost 3 bases, and 19 bases had no gene match. The germline V gene has CDR1 SGHRS and CDR2 YFSETQ. This CDR3 spans 20 amino acids. The CDR3 sequence: CASSSSQTGTGSPSSYEQYF. CDR3 nucleotide sequence: TGCGCCAGCAGCTCGAGCCAGACCGGGACAGGGTCTCCCTCCTCCTACGAGCAGTACTTC.

The V call is TRBV9, the J call TRBJ1-5, with D possibly matching TRBD1 (5 bases). The V and J ends lost 0 bases and 5 bases respectively, with 9 bases between them. The CDR3 has 14 amino acids. CDR1 and CDR2 from the germline V gene are SGDLS and YYNGEE. CDR3 protein: CASSVEGDDQPQHF. The DNA of the CDR3 is TGTGCCAGCAGCGTAGAAGGGGATGATCAGCCCCAGCATTTT.

This clone was observed once. The chain recombines TRBV7-6 with TRBJ2-5; D is undetermined. V gave up 2 bases and J gave up 1 base, with 14 bases separating them. Germline V gene data show CDR1 as SGHVS and CDR2 as FNYEAQ. The CDR3 is 16 amino acids. In nucleotides, the CDR3 is TGTGCCAGCAGCTTATCAGGCTCGAGTTCCCAAGAGACCCAGTACTTC. It specifies CASSLSGSSSQETQYF.

The chain is built from TRBV7-3 and TRBJ2-2; weak D call: TRBD1 (5 bases). The V gene's germline CDR1 is SGHTA and CDR2 FQGTGA. CDR3 size: 15 residues. Trimming cost V 4 bases and J 4 bases, with 13 bases left between them. CDR3 coding DNA: TGTGCCAGCAGCTCGGGCAGGGTGGGCACCGGGGAGCTGTTTTTT. This encodes CASSSGRVGTGELFF.

V gene TRBV6-1 combines with J gene TRBJ2-7, with 7 bases lining up with TRBD1. This CDR3 has 13 amino acids. Trimming at V came to 8 bases and at J to 2 bases, leaving 6 bases not matched to a gene. The germline gives CDR1 MNHNS, CDR2 SASEGT. The CDR3 loop reads CASSWDSAYEQYF. The DNA of the CDR3 is TGTGCCAGCTCCTGGGACAGTGCCTACGAGCAGTACTTC.

The chain has TRBV6-5 and TRBJ2-3; 8 bases match TRBD2. Unmatched junction bases numbered 7, after V lost 0 bases and J lost 5 bases. This CDR3 has 16 residues. CDR1 is MNHEY and CDR2 is SVGAGI in the germline V gene. CDR3 sequence reads: CASSYSSAAGGDTQYF. DNA for the CDR3: TGTGCCAGCAGTTACTCGAGCGCGGCGGGAGGAGATACGCAGTATTTT.

The V call is TRBV27, the J call TRBJ1-2; a possible D gene is TRBD1 (5 bases). Deletions cut 6 bases from V and 4 bases from J, with 15 bases between. This CDR3 is 14 amino acids long. Germline values: CDR1 MNHEY, CDR2 SMNVEV (reference sequence). The CDR3: CASSLGQGGYGYTF. The DNA of the CDR3 is TGTGCCAGCAGCTTAGGGCAGGGAGGCTATGGCTACACCTTC.

The DNA for the CDR3 is TGTGCCAGCAGCGTATCCGGGACAGCCCTTTCGGATACGCAGTATTTT. Protein: CASSVSGTALSDTQYF. This sequence joins TRBV9 and TRBJ2-3, with TRBD1 matching 7 bases. The CDR3 consists of 16 residues. CDR1 and CDR2 (germline): SGDLS, YYNGEE. J gave up 6 bases and V 1 base, and 11 bases lay outside the gene matches.

The chain is built from TRBV5-1 and TRBJ2-1; TRBD2 might be the D (6 bases). The CDR3 covers 17 residues. Deletions cut 3 bases from V and 4 bases from J, with 20 bases between. CDR1 is SGHRS, CDR2 YFSETQ, per germline. The CDR3, as DNA: TGCGCCAGCAGCTCCCAGAGGATTAGCGGTACTTACAATGAGCAGTTCTTC. It codes for CASSSQRISGTYNEQFF.